This T cell receptor beta chain comes out of a study of radiation and T cells in renal cell carcinoma. The CDR3 length is 15 residues. Germline loops: CDR1 SNHLY, CDR2 FYNNEI. Trimming pared 8 bases from V and 0 bases from J, leaving 14 bases between. Time point specified: blood 2 weeks post-SBRT. Treatment meaning: 15 Gy SBRT to primary tumor, nephrectomy 4 weeks later. Blood was sampled at baseline, 2 weeks and 4 weeks after SBRT. The table came from immunoSEQ multiplex PCR; TCRdb's copy has only in-frame clones and leaves some out. The table has roughly 130,000 clones, approximately 90% seen once; the top ten hold about 5.6%.

Sequenced material: blood, taken from a patient whose treatment included radiotherapy and nephrectomy. The chain uses TRBV2 and TRBJ1-5; the D gene is possibly TRBD1 (5 bases). The clonotype was recovered from a woman between 65 and 79 years old with renal cell carcinoma. CDR3 in DNA: TGTGCCAGCCTCCCAGGGACTAATAGCAATCAGCCCCAGCATTTT. Amino acids: CASLPGTNSNQPQHF.